Sequencing of this T cell receptor beta chain was carried out in a study of T cell repertoires in cytomegalovirus infection. Via MiXCR, TCRdb re-called the reads, giving one row per CDR3 protein. The sample includes approximately 250,000 distinct CDR3 sequences, roughly an eighth of them seen just once. This clonotype has a count of ten or more. What it recognizes is unknown. Trimming cost V 6 bases and J 1 base, with 8 bases left between them. The CDR3 consists of 13 residues. Germline CDR1 reads MNHNS; CDR2 reads SASEGT. Study-wide results and limits: People with CMV and the relevant HLA were identified by cumulative public TCR beta family frequency. Dominant in the ex vivo response were TCR beta clonotypes restricted by HLA-C and specific for CMV.

What was sequenced was PBMCs. This chain links TRBV6-1 with TRBJ2-3, with unresolved D. The receptor was derived from a human donor in good health (CMV status not recorded). Some clones in this sample may be carry-over from other donors' samples. The DNA for the CDR3 is TGTGCCAGCAGCCCCTCAGGCACAGATACGCAGTATTTT. Amino acids: CASSPSGTDTQYF.